The rows below give T cell receptor beta chains drawn from one sample of a study of blood T cell repertoires in COVID-19. TCRdb's copy holds only in-frame clones and misses some; the assay was immunoSEQ multiplex PCR. The data hold some 100,000 clones, with around 87% observed a single time. The sample was peripheral blood. The receptors stem from a woman aged 25 to 45 with acute or convalescent COVID-19. CDR3s include the opening cysteine and the closing phenylalanine or tryptophan. D genes are given only for firm matches. A row's size may be missing; if present it is once, few, many or a size class.

clone_size	v_call	j_call	d_call	cdr3_nt	cdr3_aa
-	TRBV4-1	TRBJ1-1	-	TGCGCCAGCAGCCCTCAGGGCCCGAACACTGAAGCTTTCTTT	CASSPQGPNTEAFF
once	TRBV27	TRBJ1-2	TRBD1	TGTGCCAGCAGTTTCGGCGGGACAGACTATGGCTACACCTTC	CASSFGGTDYGYTF
-	TRBV6-6	TRBJ1-2	TRBD1	TGTGCCAGCAGTTGGGACAGGGCTCCGTCAAACTATGGCTACACCTTC	CASSWDRAPSNYGYTF
-	TRBV13	TRBJ2-7	TRBD2	TGTGCCAGCAGCCTTCCGGGGGGACCTATTTACGAGCAGTACTTC	CASSLPGGPIYEQYF
-	TRBV6-6	TRBJ2-7	TRBD2	TGTGCCAGCAACCTGGGGGGGTTGAACTCCTACGAGCAGTACTTC	CASNLGGLNSYEQYF
-	TRBV5-1	TRBJ1-1	-	TGCGCCAGCAGGGCGACGGGGTACACTGAAGCTTTCTTT	CASRATGYTEAFF
-	TRBV5-1	TRBJ2-5	TRBD2	TGCGCCAGCAGCTTGGTGGCTAGCGGGGGCCAAGAGACCCAGTACTTC	CASSLVASGGQETQYF
-	TRBV10-1	TRBJ2-2	TRBD1	TGCGCCAGCAGTGAGGGGACAGGGATCAACACCGGGGAGCTGTTTTTT	CASSEGTGINTGELFF
-	TRBV5-6	TRBJ2-2	-	TGTGCCAGCAGCGCCCTAGGGAACACCGGGGAGCTGTTTTTT	CASSALGNTGELFF
-	TRBV19	TRBJ1-1	-	TGTGCCAGTAGAACAGGATGGTCTGAAGCTTTCTTT	CASRTGWSEAFF
-	TRBV5-5	TRBJ1-6	-	TGTGCCAGCAGCTTGGAGCGGGGAAGGACCTATAATTCACCCCTCCACTTT	CASSLERGRTYNSPLHF
-	TRBV5-6	TRBJ1-2	TRBD1	TGTGCCAGCAGCTTGGATCGGGCAGGGGGTTTCTATGGCTACACCTTC	CASSLDRAGGFYGYTF
-	TRBV5-1	TRBJ1-2	-	TGCGCCAGCAGCTTGACAGGGTATGGCTACACCTTC	CASSLTGYGYTF
-	TRBV18	TRBJ2-2	-	TGTGCCAGCTCAGAAAACAGGGCACTACAGACCGGGGAGCTGTTTTTT	CASSENRALQTGELFF
-	TRBV15	TRBJ1-2	TRBD1	TGTGCCACCAGCAGAGCAGGGGGGAGCTACACCTTC	CATSRAGGSYTF
-	TRBV20-1	TRBJ2-3	TRBD2	TGCAGTGCTAGTGGAGCGGGGGGGCCCAGAGATACGCAGTATTTT	CSASGAGGPRDTQYF
-	TRBV12-5	TRBJ1-4	-	TGTGCCCTAGGTTCAACTAATGAAAAACTGTTTTTT	CALGSTNEKLFF
once	TRBV29-1	TRBJ2-2	-	TGCAGCGTCGATACAGGGCTGCCGAACACCGGGGAGCTGTTTTTT	CSVDTGLPNTGELFF
-	TRBV7-9	TRBJ1-4	TRBD1	TGTGCCAGCAGCCCGCAGGGGGATGAAAAACTGTTTTTT	CASSPQGDEKLFF
-	TRBV15	TRBJ1-4	TRBD1	TGTGCCACCAGCAGAGATCGTAACAGGGGAGGAACTAATGAAAAACTGTTTTTT	CATSRDRNRGGTNEKLFF
-	TRBV28	TRBJ2-7	-	TGTGCCAGTACGAAAGACAGTCCGAGGGAGCAGTACTTC	CASTKDSPREQYF
-	TRBV9	TRBJ2-1	-	TGTGCCAGCAGCGTAGGCGGACAGTTCTACAATGAGCAGTTCTTC	CASSVGGQFYNEQFF
-	TRBV28	TRBJ2-7	-	TGTGCCAGCAAGGGGGCCTACGAGCAGTACTTC	CASKGAYEQYF
-	TRBV27	TRBJ1-1	TRBD1	TGTGCCAGCAGTTCCCCGGACAGGCGGCAGGGTGAAGCTTTCTTT	CASSSPDRRQGEAFF
-	TRBV5-1	TRBJ2-5	TRBD1	TGCGCCAGCAGCTTGGACCCGTTGACAGGGGAATCAGAGACCCAGTACTTC	CASSLDPLTGESETQYF
-	TRBV28	TRBJ1-4	-	TGTGCCAGCAGCCCCATAGAAGGGAGCGAAAAACTGTTTTTT	CASSPIEGSEKLFF